Presented here are 5 T cell receptor beta chains from one specimen sequenced in a study of cytomegalovirus exposure and HLA in healthy donors. A multiplex PCR was run with 60 Vbeta primers and 13 Jbeta primers. Here immunoSEQ multiplex PCR was the method, and the copy in TCRdb shows in-frame clones only, minus some. The profile shows some 140,000 clones, around 75% of them singletons. The material sequenced was PBMCs. The origin of the receptors is a female donor in good health and CMV-seronegative.

This chain uses TRBV12-5 with TRBJ2-7, with D possibly TRBD1 on 6 matching bases. CDR1 is LGHNT and CDR2 is FRNRAP in the germline V gene. Trimming left V 1 base short and J 11 bases short, with 9 bases between. The CDR3 length is 11 residues. Here the CDR3 reads CASGLGGQKYF. DNA for the CDR3: TGTGCTAGTGGTTTGGGGGGACAAAAGTACTTC.

This chain links TRBV10-3 with TRBJ2-7; the match to TRBD2 covers 8 bases. The germline V gene has CDR1 ENHRY and CDR2 SYGVKD. CDR3 length: 14 amino acids. The trim removed 3 bases at V and 3 bases at J, leaving 4 bases unmatched. In nucleotides, the CDR3 is TGTGCCATCAGTGATCCCCTAGCGGGCTACGAGCAGTACTTC. It codes for CAISDPLAGYEQYF.

The chain uses TRBV5-1 and TRBJ2-1; 8 bases are shared with TRBD1. The CDR3 extends over 12 amino acids. CDR1 is SGHRS, CDR2 YFSETQ, per germline. With 4 bases clipped from V and 10 bases from J, the junction kept 4 bases outside the gene matches. Here the CDR3 DNA reads TGCGCCAGCAGCACCGACAGGGGCGAGCAGTTCTTC. Translated: CASSTDRGEQFF.

The chain links TRBV27 to TRBJ1-2, with D possibly matching TRBD1 (5 bases). Germline values: CDR1 MNHEY, CDR2 SMNVEV (reference sequence). The ends were cut back, 0 bases at V and 6 bases at J, with 8 bases in the middle. The CDR3 is 13 residues long. As DNA, the CDR3 is TGTGCCAGCAGTTTATCTGGGGCTAATGGCTACACCTTC. This encodes CASSLSGANGYTF.

In its sample, this clone was seen a few times. The rearrangement joins TRBV5-5 to TRBJ2-1; weak D call: TRBD1 (6 bases). The germline V gene encodes CDR1 SGHKS and CDR2 YYEKEE (reference sequence). V was trimmed by 2 bases and J by 1 base, leaving 10 bases between them. This CDR3 has 15 residues. The CDR3 loop reads CASSFEQGSYNEQFF. DNA of the CDR3: TGTGCCAGCAGCTTCGAACAGGGTTCCTACAATGAGCAGTTCTTC.